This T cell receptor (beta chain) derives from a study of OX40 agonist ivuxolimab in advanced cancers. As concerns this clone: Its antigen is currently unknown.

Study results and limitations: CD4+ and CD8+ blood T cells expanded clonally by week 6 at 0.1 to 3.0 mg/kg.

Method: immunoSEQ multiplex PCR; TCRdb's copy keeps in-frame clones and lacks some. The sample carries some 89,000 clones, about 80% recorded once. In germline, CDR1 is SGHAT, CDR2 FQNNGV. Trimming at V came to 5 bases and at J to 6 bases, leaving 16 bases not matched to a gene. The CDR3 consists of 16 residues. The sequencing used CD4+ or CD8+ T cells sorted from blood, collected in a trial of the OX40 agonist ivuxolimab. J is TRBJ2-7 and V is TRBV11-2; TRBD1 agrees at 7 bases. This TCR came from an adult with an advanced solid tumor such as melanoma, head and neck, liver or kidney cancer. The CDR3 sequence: CASSPTGQDSPAEQYF. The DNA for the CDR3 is TGTGCCAGCAGCCCAACTGGACAGGATAGCCCCGCCGAGCAGTACTTC.